What follows are 27 T cell receptor beta chains derived from one specimen sequenced in a study of Graves' ophthalmopathy and Graves' hyperthyroidism. RNA transcripts were the source from which TCR beta CDR3 regions were amplified. HTBI primers were used in a first-round RT-PCR, which preceded a second-round multiplex PCR. TCRdb itself ran the multiplex PCR reads through MiXCR, one entry per CDR3 protein. The sample consists of about 640,000 distinct CDR3 sequences, 35% to 50% of them appearing once. Sample: peripheral blood. These receptors were obtained from an adult man with Graves' ophthalmopathy.

The chain has TRBV19 and TRBJ1-1; the D gene is possibly TRBD1 (5 bases). Germline CDR1 is LNHDA and CDR2 is SQIVND (reference sequence). Trimming took off 9 bases at V and 1 base at J, with 15 bases between the two ends. The CDR3 spans 14 residues. CDR3 sequence reads: CASSHRQGNTEAFF. The CDR3 DNA is TGTGCCAGCAGCCACAGGCAGGGGAACACTGAAGCTTTCTTT. The full variable domain, in which reference TRBV19 and TRBJ1-1 provide the parts outside the CDR3, is DGGITQSPKYLFRKEGQNVTLSCEQNLNHDAMYWYRQDPGQGLRLIYYSQIVNDFQKGDIAEGYSVSREKKESFPLTVTSAQKNPTAFYLCASSHRQGNTEAFFGQGTRLTVV.

With regard to this clonotype: One junction end does not reproduce the germline sequence, and a read error may be involved. The chain combines TRBV20-1 with TRBJ1-5; 8 bases align to TRBD1. Germline values: CDR1 DFQATT, CDR2 SNEGSKA (reference sequence). The CDR3 length is 18 residues. CDR3 nucleotide sequence: TGCAGTGCTACAGAACGGGACAGGAGCCTCCCTAGCTATCAGCCCCAGCATTTT. It specifies CSATERDRSLPSYQPQHF.

A single count supports this clonotype. The rearrangement links TRBV7-6 to TRBJ2-5, with 7 bases aligning to TRBD2. The end of the DNA aligns better with TRBJ2-1, so the J call may be wrong. The CDR3 length is 16 residues. CDR1 and CDR2 (germline): SGHVS, FNYEAQ. The CDR3 here is CASSQTLAESYNEQFF. Here the CDR3 DNA reads TGTGCCAGCAGCCAAACCCTAGCGGAATCCTACAATGAGCAGTTCTTC.

Concerning this clonotype: An end of the junction differs from the germline gene, which may be a read error. The chain employs TRBV11-2 and TRBJ2-6, with TRBD2 matching 10 bases. The CDR3 covers 17 residues. Germline CDR1 reads SGHAT; CDR2 reads FQNNGV. This CDR3 reads CASSLVAGGSGGNVLTF. The DNA for the CDR3 is TGTGCCAGCAGCTTAGTAGCGGGAGGCAGCGGGGGCAACGTCCTGACTTTC. The variable domain in full, with the rest retrieved from reference TRBV11-2 and TRBJ2-6, is EAGVAQSPRYKIIEKRQSVAFWCNPISGHATLYWYQQILGQGPKLLIQFQNNGVVDDSQLPKDRFSAERLKGVDSTLKIQPAKLEDSAVYLCASSLVAGGSGGNVLTFGAGSRLTVL.

This clonotype has at least ten counts. The chain is built from TRBV9 and TRBJ2-7; D ambiguous. The CDR3 length is 16 residues. V was clipped by 0 bases and J by 2 bases, with 15 bases between them. Per the germline V gene, CDR1 is SGDLS and CDR2 is YYNGEE. This CDR3 reads CASSVALDGPPYEQYF. CDR3 nucleotide sequence: TGTGCCAGCAGCGTAGCTCTGGACGGACCACCCTACGAGCAGTACTTC. Full variable domain (rest looked up from reference TRBV9 and TRBJ2-7): DSGVTQTPKHLITATGQRVTLRCSPRSGDLSVYWYQQSLDQGLQFLIQYYNGEERAKGNILERFSAQQFPDLHSELNLSSLELGDSALYFCASSVALDGPPYEQYFGPGTRLTVT.

This chain joins TRBV7-8 and TRBJ1-1, with unresolved D. Between the trimmed V and J ends, which lost 5 bases and 0 bases, there was a span of 22 bases. Germline loops: CDR1 SGHVS, CDR2 FQNEAQ. The CDR3 sequence is 18 residues long. CDR3 nucleotides: TGTGCCAGCAGCCGGCGGGCGGGCGGAGGGTTGGTGAACACTGAAGCTTTCTTT. As protein: CASSRRAGGGLVNTEAFF.

The chain combines TRBV19 with TRBJ1-6; TRBD1 might be the D (6 bases). The germline CDR1 and CDR2 sequences are LNHDA and SQIVND (reference sequence). The CDR3 sequence is 11 residues long. Trimming stripped 6 bases from V and 19 bases from J, with 16 bases between. The CDR3 reads CASSHGTRLHF. In DNA, the CDR3 is TGTGCCAGTAGCCACGGGACAAGACTTCACTTT.

The chain uses TRBV29-1 and TRBJ2-5, with TRBD1 matching 7 bases. V shed 5 bases, J shed 4 bases, and the junction held 10 bases outside the gene matches. The CDR3 loop spans 14 amino acids. Germline V gives CDR1 SQVTM, CDR2 ANQGSEA. The CDR3 spells CSVKLQGWRETQYF. CDR3 nucleotide sequence: TGCAGCGTTAAATTACAGGGGTGGCGAGAGACCCAGTACTTC.

This clonotype is a singleton in its sample. The gene calls are TRBV6-2 or TRBV6-3 and TRBJ1-6; D is uncertain. V was shortened by 2 bases and J by 10 bases, with 9 bases between the two germline ends. This CDR3 is 13 amino acids long. The germline CDR1 and CDR2 sequences are MNHEY and SVGEGT. CDR3 region: CASSYISPSPLHF. CDR3 nucleotides: TGTGCCAGCAGTTACATAAGCCCGTCACCCCTCCACTTT.

This clonotype was seen a single time. J is TRBJ1-5 and V is TRBV24-1; D gene unclear. Trimming left V 3 bases short and J 11 bases short, with 16 bases between. The CDR3 extends over 14 amino acids. From germline, CDR1 is KGHDR and CDR2 SFDVKD. CDR3 amino acids: CATSDGPSLETQHF. Written as DNA, the CDR3 is TGTGCCACCAGTGATGGGCCTTCGCTTGAGACCCAGCATTTT.

The chain recombines TRBV4-1 with TRBJ1-1, with D tentatively TRBD1 (6 bases). The germline V and J ends were trimmed by 6 bases and 1 base, with 12 bases remaining between them. The CDR3 is 14 amino acids. Germline values: CDR1 MGHRA, CDR2 YSYEKL. CDR3 residues: CASRLGGKNTEAFF. CDR3 DNA: TGCGCCAGCAGATTAGGGGGAAAGAACACTGAAGCTTTCTTT.

This chain connects TRBV10-3 to TRBJ1-1; perhaps TRBD1 as D (6 bases). Germline CDR1 and CDR2: ENHRY and SYGVKD. The V end lost 4 bases, the J end lost 5 bases, and 11 bases lay between the germline ends. The CDR3 contains 13 residues. CDR3 sequence: CAISGGHLTEAFF. The DNA for the CDR3 is TGTGCCATCAGTGGGGGACACCTGACTGAAGCTTTCTTT.

In its sample, this clonotype was seen a few times. The rearrangement links TRBV6-5 to TRBJ1-3, with D unclear. Germline CDR1 is MNHEY and CDR2 is SVGAGI. This CDR3 contains 15 residues. Trimming removed 6 bases at V and 2 bases at J, with 14 bases between. The CDR3 sequence is CASSPRRETGNTIYF. CDR3 coding DNA: TGTGCCAGCAGCCCCCGTCGTGAAACTGGAAACACCATATATTTT.

This clonotype was seen only a few times. The V call is TRBV7-9, the J call TRBJ1-3; TRBD1 is a possible D gene (6 bases). V lost 5 bases, J lost 4 bases, and 27 bases lay in between. The germline CDR1 and CDR2 sequences are SEHNR and FQNEAQ (reference sequence). The CDR3 spans 19 residues. The chain's CDR3 is CASSTDLGQPWNPGNTIYF. CDR3 nucleotide sequence: TGTGCCAGCAGCACCGACTTAGGACAGCCGTGGAATCCCGGAAACACCATATATTTT.

J is TRBJ1-2 and V is TRBV6-5; 8 bases match TRBD1. Trimming took 2 bases from V and 4 from J; bases not matched to a gene: 3. This CDR3 is built from 14 residues. Germline V gene sequence: CDR1 MNHEY, CDR2 SVGAGI. CDR3 coding DNA: TGTGCCAGCAGTTACAGAGACAGGGGCTATGGCTACACCTTC. Protein: CASSYRDRGYGYTF.

This clonotype was detected ten times or more. V and J are TRBV6-1 and TRBJ2-2; 8 nucleotides line up with TRBD1. Germline CDR1 and CDR2: MNHNS and SASEGT. The V and J ends lost 6 bases and 2 bases, in that order; junction bases with no gene match: 5. The CDR3 extends over 15 amino acids. CDR3 residues: CASRRDRLNTGELFF. The CDR3 DNA reads TGTGCCAGCAGGAGGGACAGGCTCAACACCGGGGAGCTGTTTTTT.

The CDR3 here is CASSLVREGSPLHF. In nucleotides, the CDR3 is TGTGCCAGCAGCCTGGTCAGGGAAGGGTCACCCCTCCACTTT. The chain combines TRBV7-9 with TRBJ1-6; weak D call: TRBD1 (5 bases). CDR3 length: 14 residues. From germline, CDR1 is SEHNR and CDR2 FQNEAQ (reference sequence). V dropped 5 bases and J dropped 10 bases, with 15 bases sitting between them.

This clonotype was counted ten times or more. The chain carries TRBV7-9 and TRBJ1-1; 12 nucleotides agree with TRBD1. CDR1 and CDR2 (germline): SEHNR, FQNEAQ (reference sequence). This CDR3 region has 15 residues. J lost 3 bases, V lost 5 bases, and 4 bases had no gene match. CDR3 in amino acids: CASSPGQGAYTEAFF. The CDR3 DNA reads TGTGCCAGCAGCCCGGGACAGGGGGCGTACACTGAAGCTTTCTTT. Complete variable domain (other parts from reference TRBV7-9 and TRBJ1-1): DTGVSQNPRHKITKRGQNVTFRCDPISEHNRLYWYRQTLGQGPEFLTYFQNEAQLEKSRLLSDRFSAERPKGSFSTLEIQRTEQGDSAMYLCASSPGQGAYTEAFFGQGTRLTVV.

In this sample, this clonotype turned up many times. J is TRBJ2-5 and V is TRBV7-9; D unclear. The germline V and J ends were trimmed by 5 bases and 2 bases, with 18 bases remaining between them. Germline CDR1 is SEHNR and CDR2 is FQNEAQ (reference sequence). The CDR3 is made up of 16 amino acids. The CDR3 DNA reads TGTGCCAGCAGCGAAGTCCTGCCGGGCAGGCAAGAGACCCAGTACTTC. It specifies CASSEVLPGRQETQYF.

In its sample, this clonotype was seen a few times. This chain links TRBV24-1 with TRBJ2-3, with 10 bases that match TRBD1. CDR1 and CDR2 (germline): KGHDR, SFDVKD. This CDR3 has 15 amino acids. Trimming at V came to 5 bases and at J to 1 base, leaving 2 bases not matched to a gene. CDR3 DNA sequence: TGTGCCACCAGTGGTGGACAGGGGGGCACAGATACGCAGTATTTT. This encodes CATSGGQGGTDTQYF.

This clonotype occurred many times. The rearrangement links TRBV25-1 to TRBJ2-5, with D unresolved. This CDR3 has 14 amino acids. V lost 1 base to trimming and J lost 2 bases, with 8 bases between them. Per the germline V gene, CDR1 is MGHDK and CDR2 is SYGVNS. Written as DNA, the CDR3 is TGTGCCAGCAGTGAATTTACACAACAAGAGACCCAGTACTTC. This gives the protein CASSEFTQQETQYF.

Comments on this clonotype: Since a much larger clone is just one base distant, this may be a read error. The chain has TRBV11-2 and TRBJ2-7; D gene ambiguous. The V end lost 3 bases, the J end lost 5 bases, and 8 bases lay between the germline ends. This CDR3 contains 12 residues. Looked up from germline, CDR1 is SGHAT and CDR2 is FQNNGV. CDR3 nucleotide sequence: TGTGCCAGCAGCTTTAACCTCAACGAGCAGTACTTC. It specifies CASSFNLNEQYF.

The rearrangement links TRBV10-3 to TRBJ1-5; no firm D call. Looked up from germline, CDR1 is ENHRY and CDR2 is SYGVKD. This CDR3 contains 17 residues. V lost 2 bases and J 2 bases, leaving 16 bases between the germline ends. This CDR3 is CAISERPGMVGNQPQHF. CDR3 DNA: TGTGCCATCAGTGAGAGGCCTGGGATGGTGGGCAATCAGCCCCAGCATTTT.

With regard to this clonotype: A much larger clone lies a single base off, so this may be a read error. This chain uses TRBV12-3 or TRBV12-4 with TRBJ1-1; D gene unclear. Trimming stripped 5 bases from V and 4 bases from J, with 11 bases between. This CDR3 is built from 13 residues. The CDR3 coding sequence is TGTGCCAGCAGTAAGACTAGGAGCACTGAAGCTTTCTTT. As protein: CASSKTRSTEAFF.

The genes are TRBV29-1 and TRBJ2-5, with 10 positions matching TRBD1. The CDR3 loop spans 14 amino acids. Germline V lookup: CDR1 SQVTM, CDR2 ANQGSEA. The J segment lost 5 bases and the V segment lost 6 bases, leaving 9 bases of the junction unmatched. The CDR3 here is CSVGGTGVQETQYF. The CDR3 nucleotides read TGCAGCGTAGGAGGGACAGGGGTCCAGGAGACCCAGTACTTC.

The rearrangement joins TRBV29-1 to TRBJ1-2; 11 bases fit TRBD1. Germline CDR1 SQVTM, CDR2 ANQGSEA. V lost 7 bases to trimming and J lost 12 bases; unmatched junction nucleotides: 10. The CDR3 totals 12 residues. DNA of the CDR3: TGCAGCGCCTCGGGACAGGGGGGTGGAAACACCTTC. The encoded protein is CSASGQGGGNTF. The full variable domain, completed using reference TRBV29-1 and TRBJ1-2, is SAVISQKPSRDICQRGTSLTIQCQVDSQVTMMFWYRQQPGQSLTLIATANQGSEATYESGFVIDKFPISRPNLTFSTLTVSNMSPEDSSIYLCSASGQGGGNTFGSGTRLTVV.

This clonotype was observed a single time. The chain has TRBV29-1 and TRBJ1-1; 10 bases agree with TRBD1. This CDR3 spans 13 amino acids. Per germline, CDR1 SQVTM and CDR2 ANQGSEA. J gave up 5 bases and V 7 bases, and 7 bases lay outside the gene matches. The CDR3 loop is CSALDRGPTEAFF. CDR3 sequence (DNA): TGCAGCGCACTAGACAGGGGGCCTACTGAAGCTTTCTTT. The full variable domain, with the rest looked up from reference TRBV29-1 and TRBJ1-1, is SAVISQKPSRDICQRGTSLTIQCQVDSQVTMMFWYRQQPGQSLTLIATANQGSEATYESGFVIDKFPISRPNLTFSTLTVSNMSPEDSSIYLCSALDRGPTEAFFGQGTRLTVV.